This T cell receptor beta chain is drawn from a study of T cell repertoires in aging, cancer and after chemotherapy. Study-level information: Over several months to years, re-sampled healthy donor repertoires clearly shared clones. The whole study produced a dataset of roughly 8.8 million TCR reads. Whole-study results and caveats: Median generation probability rose over the chemotherapy interval in each cancer cohort, suggesting rebound thymic output. Age-matched healthy donors had significantly more diverse, less clonal blood TCR repertoires than untreated cancer patients.

A note on this clonotype: Its target is unknown.

TCR beta rearrangements were amplified from peripheral blood genomic DNA. The ends lost 6 bases at V and 13 bases at J; junction bases unmatched: 6. The CDR3 loop spans 12 amino acids. Rearranged V-D-J TRB sequences were amplified with a mixed TRB-A/B primer pool. TCRdb passed the multiplex PCR reads through MiXCR, listing each CDR3 protein once. The sample lists over 6,000 distinct CDR3 sequences, around 36% seen once, with approximately 44% in the top ten. The V and J genes are TRBV12-3 or TRBV12-4 and TRBJ2-2; 9 nucleotides line up with TRBD1. Sequenced: blood. The receptor's source is a human donor in good health. This CDR3 reads CASRLGQGRLFF. For the CDR3, the DNA is TGTGCCAGCAGGCTTGGACAGGGGCGGCTGTTTTTT.